The next 2 T cell receptor beta chains were all read from a single sample in a study of blood T cells in healthy people across ages. A sample-barcoded 5' primer and a J-beta primer mix were used in a second PCR of about 7 to 12 cycles. TCRdb ran MiXCR on the 5' RACE reads and lists one entry per CDR3 protein. The sample records around 1,800,000 distinct CDR3 sequences, 35% to 50% being singletons. The sequencing input was blood. These receptors were collected from a human donor in good health.

V usage is TRBV12-5 and J usage is TRBJ1-4, with a tentative D call TRBD1 (5 bases). V dropped 2 bases and J dropped 3 bases, with 19 bases sitting between them. Germline assignment: CDR1 LGHNT and CDR2 FRNRAP. This CDR3 has 18 amino acids. This CDR3 reads CASGLSLRGGEANEKLFF. The CDR3, as DNA: TGTGCTAGTGGTTTGTCCCTGAGAGGAGGGGAGGCTAATGAAAAACTGTTTTTT.

Turning to this clonotype: The germline gene is not matched at one end of the junction; a read error may be the cause. The chain combines TRBV29-1 with TRBJ2-3; the D gene is possibly TRBD1 (6 bases). Germline loops: CDR1 SQVTM, CDR2 ANQGSEA. CDR3 length: 13 amino acids. Written as DNA, the CDR3 is TGCAACGTTCAGGGGAAGCTAACAGATACGCAGTATTTT. Translation gives CNVQGKLTDTQYF.